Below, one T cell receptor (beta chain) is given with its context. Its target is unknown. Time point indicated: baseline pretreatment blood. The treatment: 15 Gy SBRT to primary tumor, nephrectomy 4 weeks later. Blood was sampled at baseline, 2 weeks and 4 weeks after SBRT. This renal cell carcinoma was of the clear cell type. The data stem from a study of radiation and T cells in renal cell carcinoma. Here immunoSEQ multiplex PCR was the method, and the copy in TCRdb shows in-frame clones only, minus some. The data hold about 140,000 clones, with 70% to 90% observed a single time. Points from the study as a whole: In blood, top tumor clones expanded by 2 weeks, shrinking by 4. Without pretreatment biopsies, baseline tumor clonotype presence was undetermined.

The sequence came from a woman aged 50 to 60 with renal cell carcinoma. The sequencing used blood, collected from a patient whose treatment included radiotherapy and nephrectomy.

The CDR3 coding sequence is TGTGCCTGGAGTTTAACCGGGGCCAAAAACATTCAGTACTTC. Encoded protein: CAWSLTGAKNIQYF. The chain recombines TRBV30 with TRBJ2-4; D is ambiguous. The germline V gene encodes CDR1 GTSNPN and CDR2 SVGIG (reference sequence). The CDR3 is 14 residues long. V was clipped by 2 bases and J by 1 base, with 9 bases between them.